This TCR beta chain was sequenced during a study of technical replicates of blood from a handful of donors. Only in-frame clones appear in the TCRdb table, and some are missing; sequencing was by immunoSEQ multiplex PCR. This sample has 75,000 to 90,000 clones, with approximately 91% found just once. Trimming shortened V by 3 bases and J by 6 bases, and 15 bases separated the two germline ends. CDR3 size: 15 residues. Germline CDR1 reads SGHTA; CDR2 reads FQGTGA. The clonotype comes from a human donor in good health. The chain joins TRBV7-3 to TRBJ2-1; tentative D call: TRBD2 (5 bases). Input material: T cells isolated from PBMCs. The DNA of the CDR3 is TGTGCCAGCAGCTTGTTAAGCGGTACATTCAATGAGCAGTTCTTC. Its translation is CASSLLSGTFNEQFF.